This T cell receptor (beta chain) was identified in a study of neurological immune-mediated disorders. Study-level results: None of the CDR3 amino acid sequences found in expanded clones was shared across subjects. This suggests that the TCR-beta repertoires were private in all groups.

Synthesis of cDNA was carried out by template-switch 5'RACE. The reaction used 10-nucleotide random UMIs. TCRdb called the 5' RACE reads again in MiXCR, with one record for every CDR3 protein. The repertoire has more than 15,000 distinct CDR3 sequences, 14% to 15% of them found once; the top ten carry roughly 13%. This CDR3 is built from 15 residues. Trimming took off 0 bases at V and 7 bases at J, with 12 bases between the two ends. CDR1 is MGHRA, CDR2 YSYEKL, per germline. The table lists this clonotype with many counts. Its antigen is currently unknown. Where libraries were unsorted, they were derived from 2 million PBMCs stored at -80 degrees C.

Sample: PBMCs. The chain is built from TRBV4-1 and TRBJ2-2; D is ambiguous. The receptor was derived from a man aged 60 to 69 with HTLV-1-associated myelopathy (HAM/TSP). CDR3 sequence (DNA): TGCGCCAGCAGCCAAGAGATGACCTGGGGCGGGGAGCTGTTTTTT. Translation: CASSQEMTWGGELFF.